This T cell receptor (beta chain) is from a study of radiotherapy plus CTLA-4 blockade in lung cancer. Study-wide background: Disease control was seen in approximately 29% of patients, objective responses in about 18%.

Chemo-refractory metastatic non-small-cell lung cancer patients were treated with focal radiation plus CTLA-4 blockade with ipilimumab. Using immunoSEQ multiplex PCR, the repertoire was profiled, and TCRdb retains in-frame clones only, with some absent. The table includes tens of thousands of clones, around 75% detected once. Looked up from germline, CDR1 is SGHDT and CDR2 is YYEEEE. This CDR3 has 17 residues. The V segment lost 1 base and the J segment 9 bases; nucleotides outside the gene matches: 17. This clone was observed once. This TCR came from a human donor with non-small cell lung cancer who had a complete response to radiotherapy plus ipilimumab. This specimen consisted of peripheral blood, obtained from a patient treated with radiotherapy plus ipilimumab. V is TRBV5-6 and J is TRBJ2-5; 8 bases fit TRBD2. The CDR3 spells CASSLRSGSPSGGAQYF. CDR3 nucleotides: TGTGCCAGCAGCTTGAGAAGCGGGAGTCCCTCGGGGGGGGCCCAGTACTTC.